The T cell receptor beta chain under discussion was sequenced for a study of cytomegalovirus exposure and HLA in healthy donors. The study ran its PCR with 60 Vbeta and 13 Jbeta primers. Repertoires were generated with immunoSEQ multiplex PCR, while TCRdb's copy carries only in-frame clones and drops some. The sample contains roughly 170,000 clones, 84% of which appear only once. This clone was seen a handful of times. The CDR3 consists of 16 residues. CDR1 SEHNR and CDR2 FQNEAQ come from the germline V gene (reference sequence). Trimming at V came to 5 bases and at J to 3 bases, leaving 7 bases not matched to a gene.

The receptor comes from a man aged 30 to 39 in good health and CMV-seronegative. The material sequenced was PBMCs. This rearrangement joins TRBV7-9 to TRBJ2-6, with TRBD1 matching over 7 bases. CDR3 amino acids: CASSNDRADGANVLTF. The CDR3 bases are TGTGCCAGCAGCAACGACAGGGCGGATGGGGCCAACGTCCTGACTTTC.